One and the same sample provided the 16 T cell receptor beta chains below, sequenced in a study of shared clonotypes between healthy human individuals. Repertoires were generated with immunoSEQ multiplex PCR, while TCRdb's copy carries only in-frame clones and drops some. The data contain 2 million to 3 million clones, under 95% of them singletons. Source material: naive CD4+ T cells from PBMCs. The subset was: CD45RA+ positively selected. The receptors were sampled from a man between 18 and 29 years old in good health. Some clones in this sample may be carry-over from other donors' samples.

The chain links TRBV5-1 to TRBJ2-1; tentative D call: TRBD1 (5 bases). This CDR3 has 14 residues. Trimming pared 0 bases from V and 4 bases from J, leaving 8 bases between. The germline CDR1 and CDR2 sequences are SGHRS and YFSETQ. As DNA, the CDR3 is TGCGCCAGCAGCTTGGGACAGCCTTACAATGAGCAGTTCTTC. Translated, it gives CASSLGQPYNEQFF.

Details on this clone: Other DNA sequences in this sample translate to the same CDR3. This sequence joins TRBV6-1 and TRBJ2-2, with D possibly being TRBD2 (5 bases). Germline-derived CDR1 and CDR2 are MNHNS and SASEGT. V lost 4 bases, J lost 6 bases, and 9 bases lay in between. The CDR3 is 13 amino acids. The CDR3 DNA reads TGTGCCAGCAGTGGGAGGATTGCCGGGGAGCTGTTTTTT. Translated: CASSGRIAGELFF.

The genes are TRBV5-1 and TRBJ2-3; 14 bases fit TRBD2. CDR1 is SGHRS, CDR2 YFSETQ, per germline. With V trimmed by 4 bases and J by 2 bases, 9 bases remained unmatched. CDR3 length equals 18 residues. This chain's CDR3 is CASSPGTSGSWTTDTQYF. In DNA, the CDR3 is TGCGCCAGCAGCCCCGGGACTAGCGGGAGCTGGACCACAGATACGCAGTATTTT.

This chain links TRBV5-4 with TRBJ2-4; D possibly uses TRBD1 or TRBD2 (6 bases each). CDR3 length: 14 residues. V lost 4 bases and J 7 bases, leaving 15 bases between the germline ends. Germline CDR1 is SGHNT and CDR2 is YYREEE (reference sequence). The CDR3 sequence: CASSPDSGANIQYF. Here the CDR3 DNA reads TGTGCCAGCAGCCCGGACTCGGGGGCCAACATTCAGTACTTC.

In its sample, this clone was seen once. In DNA form, the CDR3 reads TGTGCCAGCAGCTCAGGACCTACTAGCACAGATACGCAGTATTTT. It translates to CASSSGPTSTDTQYF. The J gene is TRBJ2-3, the V gene TRBV11-2; unclear D gene. V shed 4 bases and J shed 0 bases, with 11 bases lying between them. Germline CDR1 reads SGHAT; CDR2 reads FQNNGV. This CDR3 is built from 15 residues.

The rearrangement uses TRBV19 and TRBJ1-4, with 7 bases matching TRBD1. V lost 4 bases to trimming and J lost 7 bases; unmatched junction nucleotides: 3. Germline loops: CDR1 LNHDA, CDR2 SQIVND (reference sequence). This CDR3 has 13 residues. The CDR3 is CASSTQGREKLFF. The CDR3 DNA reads TGTGCCAGTAGTACACAGGGGCGTGAAAAACTGTTTTTT.

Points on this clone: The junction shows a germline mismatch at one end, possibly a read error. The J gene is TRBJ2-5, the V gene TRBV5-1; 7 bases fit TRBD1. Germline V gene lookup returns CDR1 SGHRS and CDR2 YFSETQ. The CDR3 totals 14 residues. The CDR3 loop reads CASTLGQHRETQYF. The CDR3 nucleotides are TGCGCCAGCACCTTGGGACAGCACCGGGAGACCCAGTACTTC.

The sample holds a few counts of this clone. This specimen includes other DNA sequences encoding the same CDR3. CDR3 DNA: TGTGCCAGCAGCGTAGTAGGGGGGACCGGGGAGCTGTTTTTT. Translating it yields CASSVVGGTGELFF. The rearrangement joins TRBV9 to TRBJ2-2; D assignment may be TRBD1 or TRBD2 (6 bases each). Germline V lookup: CDR1 SGDLS, CDR2 YYNGEE. Trimming left V 0 bases short and J 5 bases short, with 8 bases between. This CDR3 comprises 14 residues.

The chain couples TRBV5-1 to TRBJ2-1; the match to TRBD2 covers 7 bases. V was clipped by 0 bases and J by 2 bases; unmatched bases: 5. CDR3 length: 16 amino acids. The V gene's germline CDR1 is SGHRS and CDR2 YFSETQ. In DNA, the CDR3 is TGCGCCAGCAGCTTGGTACTAGCGACTGCCTACAATGAGCAGTTCTTC. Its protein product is CASSLVLATAYNEQFF.

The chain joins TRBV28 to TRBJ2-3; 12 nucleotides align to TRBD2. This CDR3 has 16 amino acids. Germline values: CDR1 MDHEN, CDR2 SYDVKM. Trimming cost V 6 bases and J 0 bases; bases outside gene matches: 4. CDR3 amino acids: CASRSGTSGSTDTQYF. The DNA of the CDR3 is TGTGCCAGCAGATCCGGGACTAGCGGGAGCACAGATACGCAGTATTTT.

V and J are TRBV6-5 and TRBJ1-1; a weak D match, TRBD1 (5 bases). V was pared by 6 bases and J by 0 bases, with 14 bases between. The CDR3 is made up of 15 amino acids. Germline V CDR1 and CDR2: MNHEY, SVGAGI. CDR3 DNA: TGTGCCAGCAGGACCCAGGGAGGGGTGAACACTGAAGCTTTCTTT. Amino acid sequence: CASRTQGGVNTEAFF.

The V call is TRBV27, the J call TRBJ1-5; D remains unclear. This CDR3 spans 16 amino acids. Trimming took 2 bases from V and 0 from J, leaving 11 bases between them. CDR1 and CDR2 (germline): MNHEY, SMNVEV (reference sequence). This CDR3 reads CASSLRGPNSNQPQHF. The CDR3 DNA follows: TGTGCCAGCAGTTTACGAGGCCCCAATAGCAATCAGCCCCAGCATTTT.

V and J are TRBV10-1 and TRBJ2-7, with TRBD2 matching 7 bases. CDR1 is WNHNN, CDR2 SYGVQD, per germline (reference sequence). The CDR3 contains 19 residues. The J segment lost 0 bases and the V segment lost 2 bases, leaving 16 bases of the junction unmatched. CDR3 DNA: TGCGCCAGCAGTGAGAACCCCACTTTCTCTGGCGGGAGCTCCTACGAGCAGTACTTC. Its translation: CASSENPTFSGGSSYEQYF.

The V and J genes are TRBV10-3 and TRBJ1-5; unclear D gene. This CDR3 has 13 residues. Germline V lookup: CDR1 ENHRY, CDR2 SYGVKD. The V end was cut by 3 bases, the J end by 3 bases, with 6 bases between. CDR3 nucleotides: TGTGCCATCAGTGAAACAGACAATCAGCCCCAGCATTTT. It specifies CAISETDNQPQHF.

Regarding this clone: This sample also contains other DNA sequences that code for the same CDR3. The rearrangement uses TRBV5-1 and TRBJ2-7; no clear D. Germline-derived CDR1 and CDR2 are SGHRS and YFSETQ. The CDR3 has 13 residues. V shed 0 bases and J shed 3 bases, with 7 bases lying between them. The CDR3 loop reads CASSLEGNYEQYF. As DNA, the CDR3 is TGCGCCAGCAGCTTGGAAGGGAACTACGAGCAGTACTTC.

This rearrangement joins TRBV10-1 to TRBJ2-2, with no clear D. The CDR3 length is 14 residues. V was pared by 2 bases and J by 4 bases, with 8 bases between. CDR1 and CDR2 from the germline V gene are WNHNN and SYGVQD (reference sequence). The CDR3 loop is CASSETWGTGELFF. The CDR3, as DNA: TGCGCCAGCAGTGAGACATGGGGCACCGGGGAGCTGTTTTTT.